Listed below are T cell receptor beta chains from one sample, sequenced in a study of control samples from healthy donors and cancer patients. TCRdb keeps only in-frame clones here, not all; method: immunoSEQ multiplex PCR. The data contain 150,000 to 200,000 clones, approximately 90% of them seen just once; the ten biggest clones take up roughly 1.5%. Sequencing was carried out using blood. The source of these receptors is a man in his thirties or forties in good health. Both conserved end residues are part of each CDR3. A D gene is named only where the DNA matches it firmly. Some rows mark clone size as missing; the rest say once, few, many or name a class of expanded clone.

abundance	v_gene	d_gene	j_gene	CDR3aa	CDR3nt
.	TRBV21-1	.	TRBJ1-6	CASSTSRSVRYNSPLHF	TGTGCCAGCAGCACCTCCCGATCAGTTCGGTATAATTCACCCCTCCACTTT
.	TRBV5-1	TRBD1	TRBJ1-2	CASSSQGAYKGYTF	TGCGCCAGCAGCTCTCAGGGGGCGTATAAGGGCTACACCTTC
few	TRBV5-1	.	TRBJ1-2	CASSLVTDYGYTF	TGCGCCAGCAGCTTGGTGACAGACTATGGCTACACCTTC
.	TRBV29-1	.	TRBJ2-3	CSVVGVKQYF	TGCAGCGTTGTAGGGGTGAAGCAGTATTTT
.	TRBV11-2	TRBD2	TRBJ2-7	CASSSGGGIYEQYF	TGTGCCAGCAGCTCCGGGGGGGGCATCTACGAGCAGTACTTC
few	TRBV4-3	TRBD2	TRBJ2-3	CASSQGSAGGLTDTQYF	TGCGCCAGCAGCCAAGGGTCGGCGGGGGGGCTCACAGATACGCAGTATTTT
.	TRBV4-2	TRBD2	TRBJ2-1	CASSQVNSGRTVNEQFF	TGTGCCAGCAGCCAAGTTAATAGCGGGAGAACGGTCAATGAGCAGTTCTTC
.	TRBV2	.	TRBJ2-1	CASSEDPRYNEQFF	TGTGCCAGCAGTGAAGATCCACGTTACAATGAGCAGTTCTTC
.	TRBV18	TRBD1	TRBJ1-1	CASSPDRGGEAFF	TGTGCCAGCTCACCGGACAGGGGAGGGGAAGCTTTCTTT
.	TRBV2	.	TRBJ1-2	CASSERNYGYTF	TGTGCCAGCAGTGAAAGGAACTATGGCTACACCTTC
once	TRBV27	.	TRBJ1-6	CASRPLTGSNLPLHF	TGTGCCAGCAGACCCTTAACAGGGTCAAACTTACCCCTCCACTTT
.	TRBV15	.	TRBJ2-7	CATSSRRQGSEQYF	TGTGCCACCAGCAGTAGACGTCAGGGGAGTGAGCAGTACTTC